Below, 25 T cell receptor beta chains from the same sample are listed, as sequenced in a study of regulatory T cells in long-lasting Graves disease. Time point in this sample: newly diagnosed GD, antithyroid drugs for less than 3 months. RNA from PBMCs was the source of the TCR library. To make TCR beta libraries, researchers used iRepertoire HTBI primers and Arm-PCR of CDR3 regions. TCRdb ran MiXCR on the multiplex PCR reads and lists one entry per CDR3 protein. The sample includes some 500,000 distinct CDR3 sequences, 13% of them seen just once. These sequences were also reported in another study, on T cells in Graves' hyperthyroidism and ophthalmopathy.

The source was peripheral blood mononuclear cells (PBMCs), collected at new diagnosis, from a patient treated with antithyroid drugs. These receptors all stem from a man aged 25-45 years with Graves disease.

This clonotype was counted only a few times. This chain links TRBV12-3 or TRBV12-4 with TRBJ2-7; D is unclear. This CDR3 has 14 residues. V was trimmed by 6 bases and J by 0 bases, leaving 12 bases between them. CDR3 nucleotide sequence: TGTGCCAGCAGATTGGCTAGAGGCTCCTACGAGCAGTACTTC. Translation gives CASRLARGSYEQYF.

This clonotype was counted a few times. The chain joins TRBV10-1 to TRBJ1-2; D gene uncertain. Germline V lookup: CDR1 WNHNN, CDR2 SYGVQD (reference sequence). Deletions cut 1 base from V and 7 bases from J, with 10 bases between. The CDR3 loop spans 13 amino acids. CDR3 protein: CASSEFLLGGYTF. The CDR3 DNA reads as TGCGCCAGCAGTGAGTTCCTACTAGGTGGCTACACCTTC.

The chain uses TRBV19 and TRBJ1-2, with D uncertain. The CDR3 is 14 amino acids. Germline loops: CDR1 LNHDA, CDR2 SQIVND (reference sequence). Trimming shortened V by 7 bases and J by 1 base, and 13 bases separated the two germline ends. The CDR3 reads CASTEGYNNYGYTF. In nucleotides, the CDR3 is TGTGCCAGTACCGAGGGATACAATAACTATGGCTACACCTTC.

This clonotype has a count of ten or more. This chain uses TRBV6-2 or TRBV6-3 with TRBJ2-5; D unclear. In germline, CDR1 is MNHEY, CDR2 SVGEGT. V lost 2 bases and J 3 bases, leaving 7 bases between the germline ends. The CDR3 has 13 residues. CDR3 sequence (DNA): TGTGCCAGCAGTTACGGTGGGAAAGAGACCCAGTACTTC. Amino acid sequence: CASSYGGKETQYF.

This clonotype was counted many times. The chain is built from TRBV7-9 and TRBJ2-5; 8 bases are shared with TRBD2. J gave up 1 base and V 5 bases, and 3 bases lay outside the gene matches. CDR3 size: 14 residues. Germline CDR1 reads SEHNR; CDR2 reads FQNEAQ (reference sequence). CDR3 residues: CASSPSGSQETQYF. The DNA of the CDR3 is TGTGCCAGCAGCCCAAGCGGGAGCCAAGAGACCCAGTACTTC.

In its sample, this clonotype was seen a few times. The chain couples TRBV29-1 to TRBJ2-1, with TRBD2 matching over 15 bases. Trimming took 6 bases from V and 8 from J; bases not matched to a gene: 8. The CDR3 length is 15 residues. CDR1 and CDR2 from the germline V gene are SQVTM and ANQGSEA. CDR3 region: CSVFSGTSGRHEQFF. As DNA, the CDR3 is TGCAGCGTGTTCTCCGGGACTAGCGGGAGGCATGAGCAGTTCTTC.

At least ten counts were recorded for this clonotype. Mismatch with germline at one junction end may stem from a read error. V gene TRBV5-1 combines with J gene TRBJ2-5, with D maybe TRBD1 (6 bases). The CDR3 runs 13 residues. Germline CDR1 and CDR2: SGHRS and YFSETQ. DNA for the CDR3: TGTGCCAGCAGCTTACAGGGACAAGAGACCCAGTACTTC. Its protein product is CASSLQGQETQYF.

This clonotype was picked up many times. The V and J genes are TRBV6-9 and TRBJ2-1; 13 nucleotides align to TRBD2. Losses at the gene ends were 3 bases for V and 7 bases for J; bases not matched to a gene: 6. CDR1 and CDR2 (germline): MNHGY, SVAAGI. The CDR3 runs to 16 residues. CDR3 sequence reads: CASSYSGLAGVNEQFF. The CDR3 region has the DNA TGTGCCAGCAGTTACTCCGGACTAGCGGGAGTGAATGAGCAGTTCTTC.

In this sample, this clonotype turned up many times. V gene TRBV6-5 combines with J gene TRBJ1-1; D call uncertain. Trimming left V 0 bases short and J 7 bases short, with 9 bases between. The CDR3 spans 13 residues. Germline CDR1 is MNHEY and CDR2 is SVGAGI. This chain's CDR3 is CASSYSEVVEAFF. In nucleotides, the CDR3 is TGTGCCAGCAGTTACTCGGAGGTTGTTGAAGCTTTCTTT.

Comment on this clonotype: Since a far larger clone is one base different, this is likely a read error. This sequence joins TRBV28 and TRBJ2-1; TRBD2 agrees at 8 bases. The ends lost 4 bases at V and 10 bases at J; junction bases unmatched: 15. CDR1 is MDHEN, CDR2 SYDVKM, per germline. CDR3 size: 16 residues. The CDR3 DNA follows: TGTGCCAGCAGTTCCACTTCACTAGCGGCCCATTACGAGCAGTTCTTC. Its protein is CASSSTSLAAHYEQFF.

There are many counts of this clonotype. V and J are TRBV12-3 or TRBV12-4 and TRBJ2-2; 9 bases align to TRBD1. The CDR3 is 19 amino acids. V was pared by 6 bases and J by 6 bases, with 20 bases of the junction left unmatched. The chain's CDR3 is CASSPQPPLTGGFAGELFF. The CDR3 coding sequence is TGTGCCAGCAGCCCACAACCCCCTTTGACAGGGGGATTTGCCGGGGAGCTGTTTTTT.

This clonotype was counted many times. CDR3 sequence: CASILTWGSYEQYF. The CDR3 region has the DNA TGTGCCAGCATTCTAACCTGGGGGTCCTACGAGCAGTACTTC. The gene calls are TRBV27 and TRBJ2-7; D tentatively fits TRBD1 or TRBD2 (5 bases each). CDR1 is MNHEY, CDR2 SMNVEV, per germline (reference sequence). This CDR3 contains 14 residues. The V and J ends lost 7 bases and 1 base respectively, with 14 bases between them.

This clonotype has more than one count but fewer than ten. The genes are TRBV9 and TRBJ2-1; TRBD2 agrees at 11 bases. This CDR3 is 17 amino acids long. The ends lost 2 bases at V and 8 bases at J; junction bases unmatched: 12. Germline V gene data show CDR1 as SGDLS and CDR2 as YYNGEE. CDR3 in amino acids: CASSVASGRTWGDEQFF. Written as DNA, the CDR3 is TGTGCCAGCAGCGTGGCTAGCGGGAGGACGTGGGGCGATGAGCAGTTCTTC.

This clonotype appeared many times. The chain carries TRBV12-3 or TRBV12-4 and TRBJ1-3; D is ambiguous. This CDR3 spans 15 amino acids. Trimming left V 6 bases short and J 0 bases short, with 12 bases between. The CDR3 spells CASSPGRTSGNTIYF. CDR3 nucleotide sequence: TGTGCCAGCAGCCCTGGACGGACCTCTGGAAACACCATATATTTT.

This clonotype was observed at least ten times. The V call is TRBV20-1, the J call TRBJ2-3; 10 bases map to TRBD1. There are 15 residues in the CDR3. With V trimmed by 1 base and J by 5 bases, 6 bases remained unmatched. Germline assignment: CDR1 DFQATT and CDR2 SNEGSKA (reference sequence). As DNA, the CDR3 is TGCAGTGCTAGAGGAGACAGGGGGCATGGAGATACGCAGTATTTT. It translates to CSARGDRGHGDTQYF.

The chain joins TRBV5-1 to TRBJ2-5; no definite D call. From germline, CDR1 is SGHRS and CDR2 YFSETQ. The CDR3 has 14 residues. V was shortened by 0 bases and J by 2 bases, with 8 bases between the two germline ends. The CDR3 reads CASSLEGRQETQYF. The CDR3 DNA sequence: TGCGCCAGCAGCTTGGAAGGCAGACAAGAGACCCAGTACTTC.

The chain employs TRBV5-6 and TRBJ2-1; D gene unclear. Germline CDR1 is SGHDT and CDR2 is YYEEEE. V shed 5 bases and J shed 9 bases, with 9 bases lying between them. The CDR3 is 11 amino acids. The CDR3 sequence: CASRYEGEQFF. In nucleotides, the CDR3 is TGTGCCAGCAGGTATGAAGGTGAGCAGTTCTTC. Full variable domain (remainder filled in from reference TRBV5-6 and TRBJ2-1): DAGVTQSPTHLIKTRGQQVTLRCSPKSGHDTVSWYQQALGQGPQFIFQYYEEEERQRGNFPDRFSGHQFPNYSSELNVNALLLGDSALYLCASRYEGEQFFGPGTRLTVL.

This clonotype was counted many times. The J gene is TRBJ1-1, the V gene TRBV12-3 or TRBV12-4; maybe TRBD1 (6 bases). V dropped 4 bases and J dropped 0 bases, with 6 bases sitting between them. CDR3 size: 13 residues. CDR3 in amino acids: CASSWGLNTEAFF. The CDR3 bases are TGTGCCAGCAGTTGGGGGCTGAACACTGAAGCTTTCTTT.

This clonotype was counted only a few times. This may arise from a read error, as a much more abundant clone is one base away. This chain links TRBV12-3 or TRBV12-4 with TRBJ2-2; a possible D gene is TRBD2 (5 bases). Trimming took 6 bases from V and 3 from J, leaving 11 bases between them. The CDR3 is made up of 14 amino acids. DNA of the CDR3: TGTGCCAGCAGCGCTCAGAGGGACACCGGGGAGCTGTTTTTT. This translates into CASSAQRDTGELFF.

In the case of this clonotype: Given a far larger clone just one base away, this is likely a sequencing read error. This chain joins TRBV6-2 or TRBV6-3 and TRBJ2-4, with D possibly being TRBD2 (5 bases). The CDR3 is 14 residues long. CDR1 MNHEY and CDR2 SVGEGT come from the germline V gene. The CDR3 DNA sequence: TGTGCCAGCAGTGAAGGGCTAGCCAAAAACATTCGGTACTTC. Translating it yields CASSEGLAKNIRYF.

This clonotype has more than one count but fewer than ten. The chain employs TRBV19 and TRBJ1-1; possible D gene TRBD1, 5 bases. V dropped 3 bases and J dropped 3 bases, with 11 bases sitting between them. CDR1 is LNHDA, CDR2 SQIVND, per germline (reference sequence). This CDR3 spans 14 amino acids. CDR3 residues: CASSIPGFYTEAFF. CDR3 nucleotides: TGTGCCAGTAGTATCCCAGGGTTCTACACTGAAGCTTTCTTT.

This clonotype has at least ten counts. The chain uses TRBV5-1 and TRBJ2-7, with TRBD1 identical over 7 bases. From germline, CDR1 is SGHRS and CDR2 YFSETQ. Trimming took 4 bases from V and 3 from J; bases not matched to a gene: 4. The CDR3 spans 13 residues. The CDR3 loop reads CASSMGTVYEQYF. For the CDR3, the DNA is TGCGCCAGCAGCATGGGGACAGTCTACGAGCAGTACTTC.

This clonotype was detected many times. The chain employs TRBV29-1 and TRBJ2-1; 7 bases agree with TRBD2. Trimming took 3 bases from V and 8 from J; bases not matched to a gene: 4. In germline, CDR1 is SQVTM, CDR2 ANQGSEA. The CDR3 length is 12 residues. CDR3 sequence: CSVDGTTDEQFF. CDR3 bases: TGCAGCGTTGATGGGACTACTGATGAGCAGTTCTTC.

The V call is TRBV7-2, the J call TRBJ1-5; possibly TRBD1 for D (6 bases). In germline, CDR1 is SGHTA, CDR2 FQGNSA. Trimming took off 1 base at V and 0 bases at J, with 16 bases between the two ends. The CDR3 runs to 18 residues. CDR3 protein: CASSLEGEPLYSNQPQHF. Here the CDR3 DNA reads TGTGCCAGCAGCTTAGAGGGGGAACCCTTGTATAGCAATCAGCCCCAGCATTTT. Combining the CDR3 with reference TRBV7-2 and TRBJ1-5 gives the whole variable domain GAGVSQSPSNKVTEKGKDVELRCDPISGHTALYWYRQSLGQGLEFLIYFQGNSAPDKSGLPSDRFSAERTGGSVSTLTIQRTQQEDSAVYLCASSLEGEPLYSNQPQHFGDGTRLSIL.

Ten or more counts support this clonotype. The chain recombines TRBV6-1 with TRBJ1-2, with D possibly being TRBD1 (5 bases). CDR3 size: 13 residues. Germline V gives CDR1 MNHNS, CDR2 SASEGT. V lost 2 bases to trimming and J lost 7 bases, with 11 bases between them. CDR3 nucleotides: TGTGCCAGCAGTGAATCCGGGGACTCTGGCTACACCTTC. Protein: CASSESGDSGYTF.